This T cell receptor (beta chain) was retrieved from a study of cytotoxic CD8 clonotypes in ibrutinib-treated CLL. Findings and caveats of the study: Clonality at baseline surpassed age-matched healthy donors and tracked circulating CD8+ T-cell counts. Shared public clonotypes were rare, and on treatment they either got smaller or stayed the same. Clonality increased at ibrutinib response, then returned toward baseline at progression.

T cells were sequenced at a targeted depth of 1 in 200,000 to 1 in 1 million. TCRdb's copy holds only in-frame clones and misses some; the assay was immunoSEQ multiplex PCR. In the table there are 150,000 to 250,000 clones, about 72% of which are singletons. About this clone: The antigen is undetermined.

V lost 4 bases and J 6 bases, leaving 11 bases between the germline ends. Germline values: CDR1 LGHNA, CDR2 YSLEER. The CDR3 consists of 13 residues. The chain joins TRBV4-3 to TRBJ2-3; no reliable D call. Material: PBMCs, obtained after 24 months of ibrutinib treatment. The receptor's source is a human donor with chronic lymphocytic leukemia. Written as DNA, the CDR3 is TGCGCCAGCAGCCGCCGAGATACGGATACGCAGTATTTT. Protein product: CASSRRDTDTQYF.